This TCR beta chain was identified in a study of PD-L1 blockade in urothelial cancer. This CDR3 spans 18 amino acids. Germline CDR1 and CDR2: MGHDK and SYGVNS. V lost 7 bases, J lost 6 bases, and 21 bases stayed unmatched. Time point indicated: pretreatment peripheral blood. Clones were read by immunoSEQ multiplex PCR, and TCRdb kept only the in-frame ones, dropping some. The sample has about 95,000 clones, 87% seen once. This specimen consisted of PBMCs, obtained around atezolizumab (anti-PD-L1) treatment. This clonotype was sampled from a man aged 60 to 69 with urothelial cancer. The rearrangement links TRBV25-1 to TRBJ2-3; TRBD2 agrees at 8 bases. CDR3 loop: CASTGSEGGGGLWDTQYF. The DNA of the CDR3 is TGTGCCAGCACCGGCTCCGAGGGTGGCGGGGGGTTGTGGGATACGCAGTATTTT.